This T cell receptor beta chain was recovered during a study of T cell responses to AZD1222 COVID-19 vaccine. Sequenced by immunoSEQ multiplex PCR; TCRdb stores in-frame clones only, minus some. Among tens of thousands of clones, 85% to 90% were seen once, and the ten largest hold 5.5% to 7%. Turning to this clone: Antigen unknown.

Findings of the study overall: The study found Spike-specific TCR breadth and depth rose after two AZD1222 doses. There were mostly white British donors and more females than males, and clonal diversity was possibly underestimated. Spike-wide vaccine-associated CD4 TCRs dominated at 160-218 and 743-854.

The CDR3 is 14 residues long. V trimming: 2 bases; J trimming: 4 bases; junction bases outside the gene matches: 1. Germline CDR1 and CDR2: SGHDN and FVKESK. The specimen comprised peripheral blood, sampled on day 0 of AZD1222 vaccination. The chain links TRBV14 to TRBJ1-1; 10 positions match TRBD1. The receptor comes from an adult in good health. CDR3 sequence reads: CASSQWTGGTEAFF. CDR3 DNA sequence: TGTGCCAGCAGCCAATGGACAGGGGGCACTGAAGCTTTCTTT.